This T cell receptor (beta chain) was captured by sequencing in a study of control samples from healthy donors and cancer patients. Using immunoSEQ multiplex PCR, the repertoire was profiled, and TCRdb retains in-frame clones only, with some absent. The repertoire holds about 98,000 clones, with roughly 86% as singletons. This clone came up a few times. This TCR was sampled from a man aged 55 to 69 in good health. Sequenced input: blood.

DNA for the CDR3: TGCAGCGTTGAAGATCGAACAGCCTATGGCTACACCTTC. This codes for CSVEDRTAYGYTF. The chain employs TRBV29-1 and TRBJ1-2; no clear D. The CDR3 consists of 13 residues. CDR1 SQVTM and CDR2 ANQGSEA come from the germline V gene. V lost 0 bases to trimming and J lost 4 bases, with 9 bases between them.